This entry describes one T cell receptor (beta chain). The target antigen is unknown. V lost 5 bases to trimming and J lost 3 bases; unmatched junction nucleotides: 9. The CDR3 covers 15 residues. Per germline, CDR1 SGHVS and CDR2 FQNEAQ. Every subset had its genomic DNA shared out evenly among several immunoSEQ plates. The assay was immunoSEQ multiplex PCR, and TCRdb's table has in-frame clones only and misses some. The data contain 2,500,000 or so clones, about 90% of them seen just once; the ten biggest clones take up 0.3% to 0.45%. The data were obtained in a study of shared clonotypes between healthy human individuals. Findings and caveats of the study: Sample collection involved blood only; tissue repertoires are likely different.

The V call is TRBV7-8, the J call TRBJ2-7; 8 bases fit TRBD2. Specimen: naive CD4+ T cells from PBMCs. This sample's subset: CD45RA+ positively selected. The clonotype was recovered from a man between 18 and 29 years old in good health. Some clones in this sample may be carry-over from other donors' samples. CDR3 sequence reads: CASSIRERGHYEQYF. In nucleotides, the CDR3 is TGTGCCAGCAGCATACGCGAGCGGGGGCACTACGAGCAGTACTTC. Drawing the rest from reference TRBV7-8 and TRBJ2-7, the complete variable domain is GAGVSQSPRYKVAKRGQDVALRCDPISGHVSLFWYQQALGQGPEFLTYFQNEAQLDKSGLPSDRFFAERPEGSVSTLKIQRTQQEDSAVYLCASSIRERGHYEQYFGPGTRLTVT.